This TCR beta chain was profiled in a study of regulatory T cells in long-lasting Graves disease. This CDR3 has 16 amino acids. Germline-derived CDR1 and CDR2 are WSHSY and SAAADI. The germline V and J ends were trimmed by 2 bases and 1 base, with 15 bases remaining between them. Researchers made TCR beta libraries by using iRepertoire HTBI primers and running Arm-PCR on CDR3 regions. Each CDR3 protein is one row after TCRdb ran MiXCR on the multiplex PCR reads. The repertoire holds around 460,000 distinct CDR3 sequences, roughly 22% seen once, with around 13% in the top ten. Time point described: persistent/refractory GD, antithyroid drugs over 5 years with positive TRAb. Making the TCR library involved RNA that had been extracted from PBMCs. An endocrinology department in Xi'an, China, recruited the patients. Study outcomes and limitations: Persistent Graves' patients had lower TCR diversity than newly diagnosed ones. Newly diagnosed patients shared about a thousand public clonotypes; persistent patients shared some 2,600. There was favoring of TRBV28, TRBJ1-2 and TRBJ2-5 in persistent disease.

In this sample, this clonotype turned up a few times. Antigen specificity is unknown. The sample in question was peripheral blood mononuclear cells (PBMCs), obtained when the disease was refractory, from a patient treated with antithyroid drugs. This TCR was recovered from a female donor with Graves disease. The rearrangement joins TRBV10-2 to TRBJ2-7; TRBD1 is a possible D gene (6 bases). DNA for the CDR3: TGCGCCAGCAGTGAGGCCCTGGCAGGGGTTTCCTACGAGCAGTACTTC. Its protein product is CASSEALAGVSYEQYF.